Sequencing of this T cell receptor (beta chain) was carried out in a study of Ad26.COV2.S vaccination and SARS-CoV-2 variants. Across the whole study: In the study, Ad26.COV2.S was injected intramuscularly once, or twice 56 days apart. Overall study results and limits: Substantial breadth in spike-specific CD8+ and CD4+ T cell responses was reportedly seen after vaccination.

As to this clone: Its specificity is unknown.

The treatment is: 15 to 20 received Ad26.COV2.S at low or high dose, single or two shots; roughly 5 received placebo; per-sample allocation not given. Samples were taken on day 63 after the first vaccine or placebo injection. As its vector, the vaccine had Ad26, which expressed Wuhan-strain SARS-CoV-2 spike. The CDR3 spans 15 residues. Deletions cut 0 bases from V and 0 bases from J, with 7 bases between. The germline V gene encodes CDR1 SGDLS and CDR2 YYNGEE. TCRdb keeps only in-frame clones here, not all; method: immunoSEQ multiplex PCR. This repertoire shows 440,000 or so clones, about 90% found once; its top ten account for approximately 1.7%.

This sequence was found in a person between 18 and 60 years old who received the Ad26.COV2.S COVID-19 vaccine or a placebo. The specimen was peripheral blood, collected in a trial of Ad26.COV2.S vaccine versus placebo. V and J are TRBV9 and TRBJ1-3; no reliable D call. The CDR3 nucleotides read TGTGCCAGCAGCGTAGGCGGCGACTCTGGAAACACCATATATTTT. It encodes CASSVGGDSGNTIYF.